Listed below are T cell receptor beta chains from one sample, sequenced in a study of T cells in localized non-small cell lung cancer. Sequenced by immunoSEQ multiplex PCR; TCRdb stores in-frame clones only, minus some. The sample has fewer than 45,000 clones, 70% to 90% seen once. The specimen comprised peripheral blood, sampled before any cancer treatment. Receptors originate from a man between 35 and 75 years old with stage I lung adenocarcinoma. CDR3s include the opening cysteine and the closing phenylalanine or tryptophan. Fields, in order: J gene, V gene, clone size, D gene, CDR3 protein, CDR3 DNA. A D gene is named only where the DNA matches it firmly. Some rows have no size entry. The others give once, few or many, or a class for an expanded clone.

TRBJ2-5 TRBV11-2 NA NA CASRQTGTKQETQYF TGTGCCAGCAGACAAACCGGGACAAAACAAGAGACCCAGTACTTC
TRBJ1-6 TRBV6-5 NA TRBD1 CADRDYNSPLHF TGTGCTGACAGGGATTATAATTCACCCCTCCACTTT
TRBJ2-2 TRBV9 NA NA CASSPHTGELFF TGTGCCAGCAGCCCTCACACCGGGGAGCTGTTTTTT
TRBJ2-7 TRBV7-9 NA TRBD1 CASSSDRQGPYEQYF TGTGCCAGCAGCTCAGACCGACAGGGGCCCTACGAGCAGTACTTC
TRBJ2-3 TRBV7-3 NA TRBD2 CASSSVPGGADTQYF TGTGCCAGCAGCTCCGTCCCTGGGGGGGCAGATACGCAGTATTTT
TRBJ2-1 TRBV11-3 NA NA CASSRDPRSYNEQFF TGTGCCAGCAGCCGAGACCCCCGGTCCTACAATGAGCAGTTCTTC
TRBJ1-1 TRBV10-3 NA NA CAISEDGYTEAFF TGTGCCATCAGTGAGGACGGCTACACTGAAGCTTTCTTT
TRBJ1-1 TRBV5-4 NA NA CASSHDRNTEAFF TGTGCCAGCAGCCACGACAGAAACACTGAAGCTTTCTTT
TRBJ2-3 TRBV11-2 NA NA CASSLRGSGTSTDTQYF TGTGCCAGCAGCTTGCGCGGTAGCGGCACTAGCACAGATACGCAGTATTTT
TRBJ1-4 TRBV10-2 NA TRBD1 CASSDRGKDEKLFF TGCGCCAGCAGTGACAGGGGGAAGGATGAAAAACTGTTTTTT
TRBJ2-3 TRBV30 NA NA CAWSVLNTQYF TGTGCCTGGAGTGTATTAAATACGCAGTATTTT
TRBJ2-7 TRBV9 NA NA CARPKFPLTHEQYF TGTGCCAGACCAAAATTTCCCTTGACCCACGAGCAGTACTTC
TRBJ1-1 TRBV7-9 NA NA CASSLGLAQHTEAFF TGTGCCAGCAGCTTAGGGCTTGCCCAACACACTGAAGCTTTCTTT
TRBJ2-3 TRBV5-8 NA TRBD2 CASSVGTSGYTDTQYF TGTGCCAGCAGCGTTGGGACTAGCGGGTACACAGATACGCAGTATTTT
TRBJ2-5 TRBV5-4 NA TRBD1 CASSTGQAQETQYF TGTGCCAGCAGCACTGGACAGGCCCAAGAGACCCAGTACTTC
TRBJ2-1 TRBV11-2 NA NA CASSLLVSGPYHNEQFF TGTGCCAGCAGCTTATTGGTTAGCGGACCCTATCACAATGAGCAGTTCTTC
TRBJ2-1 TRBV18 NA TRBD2 CASSPPGLSGSSYNEQFF TGTGCCAGCTCACCACCGGGGCTGAGCGGGAGCTCCTACAATGAGCAGTTCTTC
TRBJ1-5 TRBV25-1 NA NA CASSRGGQPQHF TGTGCCAGCAGCAGGGGTGGTCAGCCCCAGCATTTT
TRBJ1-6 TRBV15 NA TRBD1 CATSRTGTGNSPLHF TGTGCCACCAGTCGCACCGGGACAGGGAATTCACCCCTCCACTTT
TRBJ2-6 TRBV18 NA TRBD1 CASSSTGALSGANVLTF TGTGCCAGCTCGTCGACAGGGGCGCTCTCTGGGGCCAACGTCCTGACTTTC
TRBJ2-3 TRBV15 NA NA CATSRGVAGPQSQNTDTQYF TGTGCCACCAGCAGAGGGGTTGCGGGACCCCAGTCCCAAAACACAGATACGCAGTATTTT
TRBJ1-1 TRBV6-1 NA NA CASSELYSPNTEAFF TGTGCCAGCAGTGAATTATACAGCCCGAACACTGAAGCTTTCTTT
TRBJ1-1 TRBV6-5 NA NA CASTRGPEAFF TGTGCCAGCACCCGGGGGCCTGAAGCTTTCTTT
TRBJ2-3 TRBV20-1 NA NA CSAQHREFQYF TGCAGTGCTCAGCACAGGGAATTTCAGTATTTT
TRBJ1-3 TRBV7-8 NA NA CASSARESSGNTIYF TGTGCCAGCAGCGCCCGGGAGAGCTCTGGAAACACCATATATTTT
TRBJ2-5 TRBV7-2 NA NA CASSSRDYQETQYF TGTGCCAGCAGCTCACGGGACTACCAAGAGACCCAGTACTTC
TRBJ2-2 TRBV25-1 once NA CASSDPGGTSGELFF TGTGCCAGCAGTGATCCGGGCGGCACGTCCGGGGAGCTGTTTTTT
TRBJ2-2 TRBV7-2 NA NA CASSLASTSQGGELFF TGTGCCAGCAGCTTAGCGTCGACTAGTCAGGGCGGGGAGCTGTTTTTT
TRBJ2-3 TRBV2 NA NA CASSAAGPAQYF TGTGCCAGCAGTGCTGCGGGGCCGGCGCAGTATTTT
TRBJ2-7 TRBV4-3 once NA CASSQGWQSHYEQYF TGCGCCAGCAGCCAGGGATGGCAGAGCCACTACGAGCAGTACTTC
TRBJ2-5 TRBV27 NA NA CASSDLGSGKETQYF TGTGCCAGCAGTGATCTAGGGAGCGGAAAAGAGACCCAGTACTTC
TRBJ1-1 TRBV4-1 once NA CASSQPPDSLNTEAFF TGCGCCAGCAGCCAGCCCCCGGACAGCCTGAACACTGAAGCTTTCTTT
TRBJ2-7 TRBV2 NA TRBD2 CASNLAGGRREQYF TGTGCCAGCAATTTAGCGGGAGGGCGCAGGGAGCAGTACTTC
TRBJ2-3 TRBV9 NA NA CASSVVSTDTQYF TGTGCCAGCAGCGTAGTGAGCACAGATACGCAGTATTTT
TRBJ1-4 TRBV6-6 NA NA CASSDRRILFF TGTGCCAGCAGCGACAGGAGAATCCTGTTTTTT
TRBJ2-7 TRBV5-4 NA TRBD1 CASSTLTGGQNTISYEQYF TGTGCCAGCAGCACTTTGACAGGGGGCCAAAATACAATATCCTACGAGCAGTACTTC
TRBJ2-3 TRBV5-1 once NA CASSFGTPGTDTQYF TGCGCCAGCAGCTTCGGGACGCCCGGCACAGATACGCAGTATTTT
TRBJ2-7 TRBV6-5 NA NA CASSHGGEQYF TGTGCCAGCAGCCATGGTGGGGAGCAGTACTTC
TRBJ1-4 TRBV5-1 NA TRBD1 CASSHGTATNEKLFF TGCGCCAGCAGCCACGGGACAGCAACTAATGAAAAACTGTTTTTT
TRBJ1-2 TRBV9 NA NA CASSVGGPTNYGYTF TGTGCCAGCAGCGTAGGCGGACCGACCAACTATGGCTACACCTTC
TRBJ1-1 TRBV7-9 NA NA CASSLARLTNTEAFF TGTGCCAGCAGCTTAGCGCGGCTGACGAACACTGAAGCTTTCTTT
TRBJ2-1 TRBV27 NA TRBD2 CASSLSPSGRNEQFF TGTGCCAGCAGTTTATCCCCTAGCGGGAGAAATGAGCAGTTCTTC
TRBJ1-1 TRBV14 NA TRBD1 CASSYRGYTEAFF TGTGCCAGCAGCTACAGGGGGTACACTGAAGCTTTCTTT
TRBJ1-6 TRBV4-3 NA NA CASSQDHHGRGSSPLHF TGCGCCAGCAGCCAAGATCATCACGGCCGGGGCAGTTCACCCCTCCACTTT
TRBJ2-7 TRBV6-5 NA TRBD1 CASRLTGGKNEQYF TGTGCCAGCAGGCTGACAGGGGGTAAGAACGAGCAGTACTTC
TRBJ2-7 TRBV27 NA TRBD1 CASSLQGAREQYF TGTGCCAGCAGTTTACAGGGGGCGCGTGAGCAGTACTTC
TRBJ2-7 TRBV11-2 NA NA CASSLDTQNYEQYF TGTGCCAGCAGCTTAGATACGCAGAACTACGAGCAGTACTTC
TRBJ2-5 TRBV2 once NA CASIGLEQETQYF TGTGCCAGCATCGGACTGGAACAAGAGACCCAGTACTTC
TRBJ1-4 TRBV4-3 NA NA CASSQEEGGVNEKLFF TGCGCCAGCAGCCAAGAGGAGGGGGGGGTTAATGAAAAACTGTTTTTT
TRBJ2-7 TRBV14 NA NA CASSEGLVGEQYF TGTGCCAGCAGCGAGGGTCTAGTGGGGGAGCAGTACTTC
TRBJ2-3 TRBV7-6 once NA CASSFRDTHTDTQYF TGTGCCAGCAGCTTCCGGGACACACACACAGATACGCAGTATTTT
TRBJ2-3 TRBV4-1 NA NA CASSQDRGEFADTQYF TGCGCCAGCAGCCAAGACAGGGGGGAGTTCGCAGATACGCAGTATTTT
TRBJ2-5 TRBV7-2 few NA CASSPSRPQGTQYF TGTGCCAGCAGTCCGTCTAGACCCCAGGGGACCCAGTACTTC
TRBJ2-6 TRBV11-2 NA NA CADSLGAGANVLTF TGTGCCGATTCTTTGGGGGCTGGGGCCAACGTCCTGACTTTC
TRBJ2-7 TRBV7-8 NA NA CASSLELSYEQYF TGTGCCAGCAGCTTAGAGTTATCCTACGAGCAGTACTTC
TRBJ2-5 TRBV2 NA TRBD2 CASSGKSGNQETQYF TGTGCCAGCAGCGGAAAAAGCGGGAACCAAGAGACCCAGTACTTC
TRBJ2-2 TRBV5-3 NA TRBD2 CATLRCLAGFTGELFF TGTGCCACCCTGCGCTGCCTAGCGGGTTTCACCGGGGAGCTGTTTTTT
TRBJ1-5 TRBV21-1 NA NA CASSPFWDHGNQPQHF TGTGCCAGCAGCCCCTTTTGGGACCATGGAAATCAGCCCCAGCATTTT
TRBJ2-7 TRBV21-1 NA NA CATMGRGLGLREQYF TGTGCCACCATGGGAAGAGGCTTAGGGCTTAGGGAGCAGTACTTC